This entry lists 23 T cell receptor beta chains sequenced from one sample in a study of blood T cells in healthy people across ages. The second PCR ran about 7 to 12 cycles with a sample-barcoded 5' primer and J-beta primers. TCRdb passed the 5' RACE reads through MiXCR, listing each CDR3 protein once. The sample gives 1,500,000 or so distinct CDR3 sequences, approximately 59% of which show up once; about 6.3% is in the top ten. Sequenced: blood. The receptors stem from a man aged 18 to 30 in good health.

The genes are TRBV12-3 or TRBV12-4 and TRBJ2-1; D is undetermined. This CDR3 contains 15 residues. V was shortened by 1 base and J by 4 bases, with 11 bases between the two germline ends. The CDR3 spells CASSLGLPGYNEQFF. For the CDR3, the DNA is TGTGCCAGCAGTTTAGGTCTTCCCGGATACAATGAGCAGTTCTTC.

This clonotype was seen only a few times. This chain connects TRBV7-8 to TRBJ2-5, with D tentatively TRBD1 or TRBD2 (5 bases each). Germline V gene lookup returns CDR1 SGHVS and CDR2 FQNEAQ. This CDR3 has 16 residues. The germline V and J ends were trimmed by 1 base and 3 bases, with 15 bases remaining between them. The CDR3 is CASSLVGVAAKETQYF. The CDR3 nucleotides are TGTGCCAGCAGCTTAGTGGGGGTGGCGGCAAAAGAGACCCAGTACTTC.

The CDR3 loop reads CASSLTPGQNPLAKNIQYF. DNA for the CDR3: TGTGCCAGCAGCTTAACTCCGGGACAGAATCCTCTAGCCAAAAACATTCAGTACTTC. The gene calls are TRBV7-9 and TRBJ2-4, with TRBD1 matching 7 bases. V was pared by 2 bases and J by 0 bases, with 13 bases of the junction left unmatched. The CDR3 has 19 amino acids. Germline V lookup: CDR1 SEHNR, CDR2 FQNEAQ (reference sequence).

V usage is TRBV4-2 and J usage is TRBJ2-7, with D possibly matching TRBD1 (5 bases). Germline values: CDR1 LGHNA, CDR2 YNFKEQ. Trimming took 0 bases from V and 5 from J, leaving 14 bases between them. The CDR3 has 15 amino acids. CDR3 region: CASSQDPGLVNEQYF. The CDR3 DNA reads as TGTGCCAGCAGCCAAGACCCAGGGTTGGTAAACGAGCAGTACTTC.

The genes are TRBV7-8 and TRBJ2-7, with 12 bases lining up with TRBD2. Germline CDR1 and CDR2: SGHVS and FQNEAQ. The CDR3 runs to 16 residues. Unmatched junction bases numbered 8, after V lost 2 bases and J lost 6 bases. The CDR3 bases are TGTGCCAGCAGCTTAAGGCGTCTAGCGGGAGGGTCCGAGCAGTACTTC. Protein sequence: CASSLRRLAGGSEQYF.

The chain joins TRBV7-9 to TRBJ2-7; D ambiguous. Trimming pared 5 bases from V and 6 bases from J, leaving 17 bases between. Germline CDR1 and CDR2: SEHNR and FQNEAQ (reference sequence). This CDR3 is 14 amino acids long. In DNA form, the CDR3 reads TGTGCCAGCAGCCCCTCCCTTGGGGTCGGCGAGCAGTACTTC. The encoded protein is CASSPSLGVGEQYF.

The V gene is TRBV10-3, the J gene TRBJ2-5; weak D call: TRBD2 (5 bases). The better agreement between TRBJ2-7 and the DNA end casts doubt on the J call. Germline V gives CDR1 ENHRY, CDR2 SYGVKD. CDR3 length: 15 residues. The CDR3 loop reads CAISERSERRYEQYF. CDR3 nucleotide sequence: TGTGCCATCAGTGAGAGGTCGGAGCGGCGCTACGAGCAGTACTTC.

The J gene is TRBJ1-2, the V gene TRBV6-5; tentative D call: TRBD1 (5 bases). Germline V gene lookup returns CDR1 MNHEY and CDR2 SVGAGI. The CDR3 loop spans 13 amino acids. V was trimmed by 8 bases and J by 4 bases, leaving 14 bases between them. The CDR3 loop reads CASQRNRLYGYTF. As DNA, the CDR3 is TGTGCCAGCCAAAGGAACAGGCTCTATGGCTACACCTTC.

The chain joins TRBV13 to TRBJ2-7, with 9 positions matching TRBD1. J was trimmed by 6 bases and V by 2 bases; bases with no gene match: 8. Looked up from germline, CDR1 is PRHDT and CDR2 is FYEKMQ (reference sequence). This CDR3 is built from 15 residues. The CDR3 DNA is TGTGCCAGCAGCTTAACGGGGACAGGGATCGGCGAGCAGTACTTC. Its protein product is CASSLTGTGIGEQYF.

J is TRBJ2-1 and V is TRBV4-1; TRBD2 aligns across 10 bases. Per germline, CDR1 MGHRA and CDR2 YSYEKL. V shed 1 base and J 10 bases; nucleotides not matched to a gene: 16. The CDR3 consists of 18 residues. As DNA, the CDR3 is TGCGCCAGCAGCCAAGTAACAGGTAGTAGGCTAGCGGGAGCCGAGCAGTTCTTC. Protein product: CASSQVTGSRLAGAEQFF.

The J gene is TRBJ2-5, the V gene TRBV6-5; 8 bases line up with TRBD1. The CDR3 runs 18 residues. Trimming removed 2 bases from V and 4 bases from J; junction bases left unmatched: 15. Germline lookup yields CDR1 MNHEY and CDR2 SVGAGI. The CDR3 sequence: CASSYTRSGTGTGETQYF. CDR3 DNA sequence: TGTGCCAGCAGTTACACCCGCTCCGGGACAGGTACTGGAGAGACCCAGTACTTC.

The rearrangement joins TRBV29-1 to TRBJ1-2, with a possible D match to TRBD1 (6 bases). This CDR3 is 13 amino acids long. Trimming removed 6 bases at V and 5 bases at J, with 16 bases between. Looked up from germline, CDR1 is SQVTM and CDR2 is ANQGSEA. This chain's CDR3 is CSVQPGQDYGYTF. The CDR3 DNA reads TGCAGCGTCCAACCGGGACAAGATTATGGCTACACCTTC.

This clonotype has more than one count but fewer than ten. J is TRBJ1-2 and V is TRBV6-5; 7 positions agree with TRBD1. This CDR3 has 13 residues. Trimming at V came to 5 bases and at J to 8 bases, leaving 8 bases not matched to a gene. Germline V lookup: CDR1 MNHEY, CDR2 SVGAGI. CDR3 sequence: CASSQGESGGYTF. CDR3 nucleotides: TGTGCCAGCAGTCAGGGGGAATCTGGAGGCTACACCTTC.

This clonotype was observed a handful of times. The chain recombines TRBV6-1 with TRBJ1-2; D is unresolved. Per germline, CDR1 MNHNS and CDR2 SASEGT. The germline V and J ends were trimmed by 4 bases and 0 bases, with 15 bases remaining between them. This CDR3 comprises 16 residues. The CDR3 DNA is TGTGCCAGCAGTGTCCGGGGAGAGCTTGCTAACTATGGCTACACCTTC. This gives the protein CASSVRGELANYGYTF.

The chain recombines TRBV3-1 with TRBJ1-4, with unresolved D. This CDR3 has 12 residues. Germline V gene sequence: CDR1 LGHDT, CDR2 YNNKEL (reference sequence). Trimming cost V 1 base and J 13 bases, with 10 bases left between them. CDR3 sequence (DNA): TGTGCCAGCAGCCAAGGGTCGACTCCACTGTTTTTT. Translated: CASSQGSTPLFF. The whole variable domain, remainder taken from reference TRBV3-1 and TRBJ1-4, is DTAVSQTPKYLVTQMGNDKSIKCEQNLGHDTMYWYKQDSKKFLKIMFSYNNKELIINETVPNRFSPKSPDKAHLNLHINSLELGDSAVYFCASSQGSTPLFFGSGTQLSVL.

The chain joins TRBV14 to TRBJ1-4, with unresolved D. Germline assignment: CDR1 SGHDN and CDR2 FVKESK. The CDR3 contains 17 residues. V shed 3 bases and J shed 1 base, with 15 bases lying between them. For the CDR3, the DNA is TGTGCCAGCAGCCAGGGAGTCGTCTTCGGAACTAATGAAAAACTGTTTTTT. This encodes CASSQGVVFGTNEKLFF.

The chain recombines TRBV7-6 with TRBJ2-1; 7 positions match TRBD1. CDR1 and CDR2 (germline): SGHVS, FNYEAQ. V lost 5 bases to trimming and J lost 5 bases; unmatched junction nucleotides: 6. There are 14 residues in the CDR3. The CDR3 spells CASSDREKDNEQFF. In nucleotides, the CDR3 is TGTGCCAGCAGCGACAGGGAGAAGGACAATGAGCAGTTCTTC. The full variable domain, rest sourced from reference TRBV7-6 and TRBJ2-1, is GAGVSQSPRYKVTKRGQDVALRCDPISGHVSLYWYRQALGQGPEFLTYFNYEAQQDKSGLPNDRFSAERPEGSISTLTIQRTEQRDSAMYRCASSDREKDNEQFFGPGTRLTVL.

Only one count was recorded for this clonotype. This chain's CDR3 is CASSQAPLNTEAFF. CDR3 bases: TGCGCCAGCAGCCAAGCGCCCCTGAACACTGAAGCTTTCTTT. The gene calls are TRBV4-1 and TRBJ1-1, with D uncertain. The germline gives CDR1 MGHRA, CDR2 YSYEKL. The CDR3 runs to 14 residues. Deletions cut 1 base from V and 0 bases from J, with 6 bases between.

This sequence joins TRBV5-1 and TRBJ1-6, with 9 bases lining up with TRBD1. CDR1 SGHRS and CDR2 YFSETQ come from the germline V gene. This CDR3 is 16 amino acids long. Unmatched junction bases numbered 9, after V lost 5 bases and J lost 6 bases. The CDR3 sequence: CASSPNADRGNSPLHF. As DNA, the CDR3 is TGCGCCAGCAGTCCAAATGCGGACAGGGGTAATTCACCCCTCCACTTT.

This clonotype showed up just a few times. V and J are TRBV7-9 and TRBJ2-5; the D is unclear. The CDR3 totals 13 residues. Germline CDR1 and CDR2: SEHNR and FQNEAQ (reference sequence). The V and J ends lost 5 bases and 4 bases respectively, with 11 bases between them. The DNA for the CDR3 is TGTGCCAGCAGCCCCTCTGCTCCAGAGACCCAGTACTTC. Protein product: CASSPSAPETQYF.

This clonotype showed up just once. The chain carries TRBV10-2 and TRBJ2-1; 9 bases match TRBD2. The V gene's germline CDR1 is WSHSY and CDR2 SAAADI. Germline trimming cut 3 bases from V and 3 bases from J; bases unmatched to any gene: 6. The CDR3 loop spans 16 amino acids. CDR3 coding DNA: TGCGCCAGCAGTGACTCGACTAGCGGCTTCTACAATGAGCAGTTCTTC. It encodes CASSDSTSGFYNEQFF.

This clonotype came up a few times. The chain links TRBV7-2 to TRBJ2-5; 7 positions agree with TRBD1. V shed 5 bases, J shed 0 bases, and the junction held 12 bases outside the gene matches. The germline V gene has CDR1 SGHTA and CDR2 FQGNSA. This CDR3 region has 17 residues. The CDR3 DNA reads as TGTGCCAGCAGCCTCTACCGGGACAGATCGTACCAAGAGACCCAGTACTTC. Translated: CASSLYRDRSYQETQYF.

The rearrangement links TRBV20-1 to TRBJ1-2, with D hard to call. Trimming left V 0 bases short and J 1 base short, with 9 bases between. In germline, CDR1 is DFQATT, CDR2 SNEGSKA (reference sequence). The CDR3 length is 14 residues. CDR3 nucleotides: TGCAGTGCTAGAGATGAAGGAGATAACTATGGCTACACCTTC. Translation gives CSARDEGDNYGYTF.